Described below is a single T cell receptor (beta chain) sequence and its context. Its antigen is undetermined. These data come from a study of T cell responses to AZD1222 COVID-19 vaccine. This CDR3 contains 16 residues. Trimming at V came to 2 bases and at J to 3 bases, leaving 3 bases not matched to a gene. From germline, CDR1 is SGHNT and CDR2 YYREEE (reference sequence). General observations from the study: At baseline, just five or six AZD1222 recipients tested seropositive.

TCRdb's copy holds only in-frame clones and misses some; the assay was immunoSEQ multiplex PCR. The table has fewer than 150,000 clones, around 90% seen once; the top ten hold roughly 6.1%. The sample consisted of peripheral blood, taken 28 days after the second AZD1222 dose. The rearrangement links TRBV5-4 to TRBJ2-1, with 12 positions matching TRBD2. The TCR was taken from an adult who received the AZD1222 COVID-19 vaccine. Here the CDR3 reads CASSLPGLAGYNEQFF. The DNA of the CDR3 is TGTGCCAGCAGCTTACCGGGACTAGCGGGCTACAATGAGCAGTTCTTC.